One and the same sample provided the 32 T cell receptor beta chains below, sequenced in a study of beta chain features in type 1 diabetes. The whole isolated RNA underwent reverse transcription, so sequencing captured expressed TCRB transcripts. Here immunoSEQ multiplex PCR was the method, and the copy in TCRdb shows in-frame clones only, minus some. The table lists 330,000 or so clones, 13% to 15% of them singletons. Sequencing was done on a sample of central memory CD4+ T cells from blood. The source is a man aged 25 to 45 in good health.

This clone was seen more than once but under ten times. This sequence joins TRBV6-6 and TRBJ2-3, with D uncertain. The germline V gene has CDR1 MNHNY and CDR2 SVGAGI (reference sequence). The CDR3 loop spans 16 amino acids. V was trimmed by 7 bases and J by 5 bases, leaving 22 bases between them. The CDR3 spells CASTSGSFTGLDTQYF. The CDR3 DNA follows: TGTGCCAGCACCTCCGGGTCCTTCACCGGGTTAGATACGCAGTATTTT.

The rearrangement joins TRBV7-8 to TRBJ2-7; the D call may be TRBD1 or TRBD2 (6 bases each). Trimming cost V 0 bases and J 3 bases, with 12 bases left between them. Germline V lookup: CDR1 SGHVS, CDR2 FQNEAQ. CDR3 length equals 15 residues. The CDR3 DNA sequence: TGTGCCAGCAGCTTAGCCCCCAGGGGAGGCTACGAGCAGTACGTC. It translates to CASSLAPRGGYEQYV.

The table lists this clone with a few counts. The V gene is TRBV27, the J gene TRBJ1-2; no reliable D call. The CDR3 consists of 14 residues. The V end lost 2 bases, the J end lost 8 bases, and 15 bases lay between the germline ends. Germline V gene data show CDR1 as MNHEY and CDR2 as SMNVEV (reference sequence). CDR3 in amino acids: CASSLRQSGEGYTF. CDR3 nucleotides: TGTGCCAGCAGTTTACGCCAGTCCGGTGAAGGCTACACCTTC.

This clone was observed a few times. The CDR3 bases are TGCGCCAGCAAGCTAGCGGGAGATGAGACCCAGTACTTC. Residues: CASKLAGDETQYF. This sequence joins TRBV5-1 and TRBJ2-5, with 10 bases identical to TRBD2. Trimming cost V 6 bases and J 5 bases; bases outside gene matches: 4. CDR1 is SGHRS and CDR2 is YFSETQ in the germline V gene. CDR3 length: 13 residues.

The chain employs TRBV4-2 and TRBJ2-5, with 7 bases fitting TRBD2. The germline V gene encodes CDR1 LGHNA and CDR2 YNFKEQ. This CDR3 has 16 residues. The J segment lost 1 base and the V segment lost 1 base, leaving 6 bases of the junction unmatched. This CDR3 reads CASSQGAGGFQETQYF. The CDR3 DNA follows: TGTGCCAGCAGCCAAGGGGCCGGGGGGTTCCAAGAGACCCAGTACTTC.

This chain joins TRBV18 and TRBJ2-1; 7 bases match TRBD2. The CDR3 runs 16 residues. The germline gives CDR1 KGHSH, CDR2 LQKENI. The junction had 14 bases not matched to a gene; V was cut back by 2 bases and J by 10 bases. The CDR3 is CASSPNSGLGGKEQFF. The DNA for the CDR3 is TGTGCCAGCTCACCAAATAGCGGGCTGGGGGGGAAGGAGCAGTTCTTC. Combining the CDR3 with reference TRBV18 and TRBJ2-1 gives the whole variable domain NAGVMQNPRHLVRRRGQEARLRCSPMKGHSHVYWYRQLPEEGLKFMVYLQKENIIDESGMPKERFSAEFPKEGPSILRIQQVVRGDSAAYFCASSPNSGLGGKEQFFGPGTRLTVL.

V gene TRBV5-4 combines with J gene TRBJ1-6; 8 positions agree with TRBD1. The V and J ends lost 4 bases and 14 bases, in that order; junction bases with no gene match: 2. Germline CDR1 is SGHNT and CDR2 is YYREEE (reference sequence). This CDR3 is 11 amino acids long. CDR3 in DNA: TGTGCCAGCAGCCAACAGGGGGCCCTCCACTTT. Translation: CASSQQGALHF.

The chain is built from TRBV6-6 and TRBJ1-1; TRBD1 matches at 8 bases. Germline V gene lookup returns CDR1 MNHNY and CDR2 SVGAGI (reference sequence). The CDR3 contains 14 residues. The J segment lost 1 base and the V segment lost 4 bases, leaving 2 bases of the junction unmatched. The CDR3 nucleotides read TGTGCCAGCAGTTCTCAGGGGGCGAACACTGAAGCTTTCTTT. Translated: CASSSQGANTEAFF.

There are a few counts of this clone. The chain has TRBV15 and TRBJ2-3; D gene uncertain. Looked up from germline, CDR1 is LNHNV and CDR2 is YYDKDF (reference sequence). This CDR3 has 13 residues. V was cut by 0 bases and J by 6 bases, with 7 bases left in between. The CDR3 protein is CATSREGRDTQYF. In nucleotides, the CDR3 is TGTGCCACCAGCAGAGAGGGAAGGGATACGCAGTATTTT. The full variable domain, its missing parts supplied by reference TRBV15 and TRBJ2-3, is DAMVIQNPRYQVTQFGKPVTLSCSQTLNHNVMYWYQQKSSQAPKLLFHYYDKDFNNEADTPDNFQSRRPNTSFCFLDIRSPGLGDTAMYLCATSREGRDTQYFGPGTRLTVL.

The genes are TRBV5-1 and TRBJ2-6; D is undetermined. Germline V gene lookup returns CDR1 SGHRS and CDR2 YFSETQ. This CDR3 has 15 amino acids. Trimming cost V 6 bases and J 2 bases, with 12 bases left between them. The CDR3 loop is CASTLDRPGANVLTF. The CDR3 bases are TGCGCCAGCACCCTGGACCGACCTGGGGCCAACGTCCTGACTTTC.

This chain connects TRBV19 to TRBJ1-1; D might be TRBD1 (5 bases). Germline CDR1 LNHDA, CDR2 SQIVND (reference sequence). Trimming took 5 bases from V and 4 from J, leaving 11 bases between them. The CDR3 extends over 13 amino acids. The CDR3 DNA reads as TGTGCCAGTAGTTACGACAGAGCCACTGAAGCTTTCTTT. It is translated as CASSYDRATEAFF.

The chain has TRBV7-2 and TRBJ1-2; the D gene is possibly TRBD1 (6 bases). V was trimmed by 1 base and J by 2 bases, leaving 14 bases between them. CDR3 length: 16 amino acids. Germline V gene sequence: CDR1 SGHTA, CDR2 FQGNSA. The CDR3, as DNA: TGTGCCAGCAGCTTAGTTACAGGGATGGTAAACTATGGCTACACCTTC. Translation gives CASSLVTGMVNYGYTF. The variable domain in full, with the rest retrieved from reference TRBV7-2 and TRBJ1-2, is GAGVSQSPSNKVTEKGKDVELRCDPISGHTALYWYRQSLGQGLEFLIYFQGNSAPDKSGLPSDRFSAERTGGSVSTLTIQRTQQEDSAVYLCASSLVTGMVNYGYTFGSGTRLTVV.

The sample holds a few counts of this clone. The rearrangement uses TRBV12-5 and TRBJ1-3; 9 nucleotides line up with TRBD1. The J segment lost 9 bases and the V segment lost 4 bases, leaving 7 bases of the junction unmatched. Germline V lookup: CDR1 LGHNT, CDR2 FRNRAP. The CDR3 is 14 amino acids. The CDR3 sequence is CASGSTGGRFTIYF. The DNA for the CDR3 is TGTGCTAGTGGTTCCACAGGGGGCAGATTCACCATATATTTT.

This clone was recorded many times. J is TRBJ1-2 and V is TRBV4-2; D remains unclear. Trimming took 0 bases from V and 7 from J, leaving 9 bases between them. Germline loops: CDR1 LGHNA, CDR2 YNFKEQ. The CDR3 runs 13 residues. CDR3 sequence: CASSQDGRGGYTF. DNA of the CDR3: TGTGCCAGCAGCCAAGATGGTCGGGGTGGCTACACCTTC.

The J gene is TRBJ1-2, the V gene TRBV9; D call uncertain. Germline assignment: CDR1 SGDLS and CDR2 YYNGEE. There are 15 residues in the CDR3. V lost 0 bases and J 0 bases, leaving 9 bases between the germline ends. CDR3 region: CASSVAVSANYGYTF. DNA for the CDR3: TGTGCCAGCAGCGTAGCCGTTTCAGCTAACTATGGCTACACCTTC.

The chain links TRBV15 to TRBJ1-2; D uncertain. Germline V lookup: CDR1 LNHNV, CDR2 YYDKDF (reference sequence). The CDR3 covers 14 residues. The V end was cut by 0 bases, the J end by 0 bases, with 5 bases between. CDR3 protein: CATSRDPSNYGYTF. Written as DNA, the CDR3 is TGTGCCACCAGCAGAGATCCTTCTAACTATGGCTACACCTTC. The full variable domain, its missing parts supplied by reference TRBV15 and TRBJ1-2, is DAMVIQNPRYQVTQFGKPVTLSCSQTLNHNVMYWYQQKSSQAPKLLFHYYDKDFNNEADTPDNFQSRRPNTSFCFLDIRSPGLGDTAMYLCATSRDPSNYGYTFGSGTRLTVV.

This clone has only a few counts. The chain couples TRBV5-6 to TRBJ2-3; D is possibly TRBD1 or TRBD2 (5 bases each). V lost 3 bases and J lost 1, with 15 bases in between. Per the germline V gene, CDR1 is SGHDT and CDR2 is YYEEEE. CDR3 length: 16 residues. The CDR3 DNA follows: TGTGCCAGCAGCTCGGAAATCGGGGCCCGCACAGATACGCAGTATTTT. Amino acid sequence: CASSSEIGARTDTQYF.

V and J are TRBV28 and TRBJ1-2, with D possibly matching TRBD1 (5 bases). Between the trimmed V and J ends, which lost 5 bases and 8 bases, there was a span of 12 bases. There are 12 residues in the CDR3. Germline-derived CDR1 and CDR2 are MDHEN and SYDVKM. Written as DNA, the CDR3 is TGTGCCAGCAGTGTCAGGGTTGTGGGCTACACCTTC. Residues: CASSVRVVGYTF.

This clone was detected ten times or more. DNA for the CDR3: TGTGCCAGCAGCCATACAGGGGAGCGGGAGACCCAGTACTTC. It codes for CASSHTGERETQYF. The chain uses TRBV7-2 and TRBJ2-5; 7 nucleotides agree with TRBD1. Germline loops: CDR1 SGHTA, CDR2 FQGNSA. V shed 5 bases and J 5 bases; nucleotides not matched to a gene: 8. The CDR3 contains 14 residues.

This clone appeared a few times. J is TRBJ1-5 and V is TRBV5-1; D perhaps matches TRBD1 (6 bases). The ends were cut back, 1 base at V and 5 bases at J, with 16 bases in the middle. The CDR3 is 16 residues long. The germline CDR1 and CDR2 sequences are SGHRS and YFSETQ. In nucleotides, the CDR3 is TGCGCCAGCAGCTTGCAGGGAGGGGCAGGGGATCAGCCCCAGCATTTT. It specifies CASSLQGGAGDQPQHF. The whole variable domain, remainder taken from reference TRBV5-1 and TRBJ1-5, is KAGVTQTPRYLIKTRGQQVTLSCSPISGHRSVSWYQQTPGQGLQFLFEYFSETQRNKGNFPGRFSGRQFSNSRSEMNVSTLELGDSALYLCASSLQGGAGDQPQHFGDGTRLSIL.

The rearrangement links TRBV27 to TRBJ2-1; unclear D gene. CDR1 is MNHEY, CDR2 SMNVEV, per germline (reference sequence). Trimming pared 3 bases from V and 8 bases from J, leaving 14 bases between. The CDR3 loop spans 14 amino acids. CDR3 bases: TGTGCCAGCAGTTTCTCCAGTAGCAGGTATGAGCAGTTCTTC. Amino acids: CASSFSSSRYEQFF.

The sample holds a few counts of this clone. The V and J genes are TRBV5-6 and TRBJ2-7; a possible D gene is TRBD1 (5 bases). This CDR3 region has 14 residues. The germline V and J ends were trimmed by 1 base and 2 bases, with 10 bases remaining between them. CDR1 is SGHDT, CDR2 YYEEEE, per germline. The DNA of the CDR3 is TGTGCCAGCAGCTTGCAGGGCCCAACCTACGAGCAGTACTTC. It translates to CASSLQGPTYEQYF.

This clone was seen many times. This chain uses TRBV2 with TRBJ2-5; TRBD2 matches at 14 bases. The CDR3 is 16 residues long. Germline trimming cut 4 bases from V and 3 bases from J; bases unmatched to any gene: 4. Germline V gene data show CDR1 as SNHLY and CDR2 as FYNNEI. The CDR3 DNA sequence: TGTGCCAGCAGTGTCGGACTAGCGGGGGGAAAAGAGACCCAGTACTTC. Protein sequence: CASSVGLAGGKETQYF.

This clone was detected many times. V is TRBV7-9 and J is TRBJ2-3, with D possibly TRBD1 on 6 matching bases. Trimming left V 8 bases short and J 6 bases short, with 18 bases between. Germline CDR1 SEHNR, CDR2 FQNEAQ (reference sequence). The CDR3 is 14 amino acids. In nucleotides, the CDR3 is TGTGCCAGCGGCAACAGGGCTACCAGGGATACGCAGTATTTT. Its protein is CASGNRATRDTQYF.

V and J are TRBV7-2 and TRBJ2-3, with D maybe TRBD1 (5 bases). Trimming took 5 bases from V and 2 from J, leaving 11 bases between them. CDR3 size: 14 residues. Germline CDR1 is SGHTA and CDR2 is FQGNSA. The CDR3 loop is CASSPGRVTDTQYF. The DNA for the CDR3 is TGTGCCAGCAGCCCCGGCAGGGTCACAGATACGCAGTATTTT.

The CDR3 DNA reads as TGTGCCAGCAGCTTAGATCAGGGGACTGAGCAGTTCTTC. Amino acid sequence: CASSLDQGTEQFF. This chain uses TRBV11-3 with TRBJ2-1, with D maybe TRBD1 (6 bases). This CDR3 contains 13 residues. Germline V CDR1 and CDR2: SGHNT, YENEEA. Between the trimmed V and J ends, which lost 0 bases and 9 bases, there was a span of 9 bases. Based on the CDR3 plus reference TRBV11-3 and TRBJ2-1, the full variable domain is EAGVVQSPRYKIIEKKQPVAFWCNPISGHNTLYWYLQNLGQGPELLIRYENEEAVDDSQLPKDRFSAERLKGVDSTLKIQPAELGDSAVYLCASSLDQGTEQFFGPGTRLTVL.

The chain is built from TRBV6-1 and TRBJ2-1, with D possibly being TRBD2 (6 bases). The V end was cut by 6 bases, the J end by 9 bases, with 12 bases between. CDR3 length: 12 residues. Germline V gene data show CDR1 as MNHNS and CDR2 as SASEGT. The CDR3 DNA is TGTGCCAGCAGACCTAGCGCGGCTGAGCAGTTCTTC. Translated: CASRPSAAEQFF.

This chain links TRBV7-8 with TRBJ1-2; 9 bases are shared with TRBD1. CDR1 is SGHVS and CDR2 is FQNEAQ in the germline V gene. V lost 6 bases and J lost 3; bases outside the gene matches: 5. This CDR3 is built from 14 residues. CDR3 sequence reads: CASSRTGDYYGYTF. In DNA form, the CDR3 reads TGTGCCAGCAGTCGGACAGGGGACTACTATGGCTACACCTTC.

There are a few counts of this clone. The chain recombines TRBV25-1 with TRBJ1-1; D may be TRBD1 (6 bases). V was trimmed by 6 bases and J by 2 bases, leaving 10 bases between them. The germline gives CDR1 MGHDK, CDR2 SYGVNS. The CDR3 has 13 amino acids. In DNA form, the CDR3 reads TGTGCCAGCAGAGCACAGGGTAACACTGAAGCTTTCTTT. Protein: CASRAQGNTEAFF.

This clone was detected a few times. The chain employs TRBV5-4 and TRBJ1-3; a possible D gene is TRBD1 (5 bases). Trimming stripped 4 bases from V and 2 bases from J, with 16 bases between. Germline-derived CDR1 and CDR2 are SGHNT and YYREEE (reference sequence). The CDR3 covers 16 residues. In DNA, the CDR3 is TGTGCCAGCAGCCGGCTCGGGACCCTAACTGGAAACACCATATATTTT. Protein product: CASSRLGTLTGNTIYF.

This clone was seen a handful of times. The rearrangement joins TRBV5-4 to TRBJ2-1; TRBD2 might be the D (7 bases). This CDR3 is built from 15 residues. Trimming pared 4 bases from V and 13 bases from J, leaving 24 bases between. Germline CDR1 and CDR2: SGHNT and YYREEE (reference sequence). DNA of the CDR3: TGTGCCAGCAGCCAAGAGTCTAGGGGAGGGGGTGAACAGTTCTTC. Translated: CASSQESRGGGEQFF.

This clone was recorded a few times. The CDR3 nucleotides are TGCGCCAGCACCTTAGCAGGGATGGATTACAATGAGCAGTTCTTC. It is translated as CASTLAGMDYNEQFF. This sequence joins TRBV5-1 and TRBJ2-1, with a tentative D call TRBD1 (5 bases). This CDR3 has 15 residues. Per the germline V gene, CDR1 is SGHRS and CDR2 is YFSETQ. Deletions cut 6 bases from V and 4 bases from J, with 17 bases between. The entire variable domain, with the rest obtained from reference TRBV5-1 and TRBJ2-1, is as follows: KAGVTQTPRYLIKTRGQQVTLSCSPISGHRSVSWYQQTPGQGLQFLFEYFSETQRNKGNFPGRFSGRQFSNSRSEMNVSTLELGDSALYLCASTLAGMDYNEQFFGPGTRLTVL.